The next 21 T cell receptor beta chains were all read from a single sample in a study of cytomegalovirus exposure and HLA in healthy donors. In the PCR, 60 Vbeta and 13 Jbeta primers were used. The repertoire was sequenced with immunoSEQ multiplex PCR; TCRdb's copy has only in-frame clones and lacks some. The sample holds about 86,000 clones, 75% to 80% seen once. The sequenced sample consisted of PBMCs. The origin of the receptors is a female donor in good health and CMV-seronegative.

J is TRBJ1-1 and V is TRBV4-3, with 7 bases matching TRBD1. There are 16 residues in the CDR3. CDR1 and CDR2 (germline): LGHNA, YSLEER. With 3 bases clipped from V and 3 bases from J, the junction kept 10 bases outside the gene matches. CDR3 amino acids: CASSQGRGTAYTEAFF. The CDR3 DNA is TGCGCCAGCAGCCAGGGAAGGGGGACAGCGTACACTGAAGCTTTCTTT.

In DNA form, the CDR3 reads TGCGCCAGCAGCCAAGGCAATAGCGGGAGGGCCGAGAATGAGCAGTTCTTC. Protein sequence: CASSQGNSGRAENEQFF. V gene TRBV4-1 combines with J gene TRBJ2-1; 11 nucleotides agree with TRBD2. Germline V gene sequence: CDR1 MGHRA, CDR2 YSYEKL. The CDR3 sequence is 17 residues long. V gave up 1 base and J gave up 7 bases; unmatched junction bases: 9.

The chain joins TRBV7-6 to TRBJ2-5; 7 bases are shared with TRBD1. Losses at the gene ends were 5 bases for V and 1 base for J; bases not matched to a gene: 10. Germline V gives CDR1 SGHVS, CDR2 FNYEAQ. The CDR3 has 16 amino acids. CDR3 nucleotide sequence: TGTGCCAGCAGCCTAAGAGGGGGCTTGGCCCAAGAGACCCAGTACTTC. Translation: CASSLRGGLAQETQYF.

The chain carries TRBV10-1 and TRBJ1-1; D is ambiguous. V lost 4 bases to trimming and J lost 3 bases, with 6 bases between them. CDR1 and CDR2 from the germline V gene are WNHNN and SYGVQD (reference sequence). CDR3 length: 12 residues. Here the CDR3 reads CASSGRDTEAFF. CDR3 sequence (DNA): TGCGCCAGCAGTGGACGGGACACTGAAGCTTTCTTT.

The chain employs TRBV29-1 and TRBJ1-3, with unresolved D. V dropped 7 bases and J dropped 0 bases, with 10 bases sitting between them. Germline V CDR1 and CDR2: SQVTM, ANQGSEA. This CDR3 region has 13 residues. CDR3 DNA sequence: TGCAGCGCCCGGGGTTACTCTGGAAACACCATATATTTT. Translating gives CSARGYSGNTIYF.

In this sample, this clone turned up once. This chain joins TRBV6-7 and TRBJ1-6, with TRBD1 as a possible D gene (5 bases). TRBV6-7 is reported as an ORF; its role is uncertain. This CDR3 comprises 16 residues. Trimming pared 6 bases from V and 7 bases from J, leaving 19 bases between. CDR3 nucleotide sequence: TGTGCCAGCAGGCCCGACAGTTGGTCCCTCAATTCACCCCTCCACTTT. This gives the protein CASRPDSWSLNSPLHF.

The gene calls are TRBV28 and TRBJ1-1; D might be TRBD1 (6 bases). The V end was cut by 5 bases, the J end by 1 base, with 8 bases between. Germline V gives CDR1 MDHEN, CDR2 SYDVKM. CDR3 length equals 13 residues. The CDR3 here is CASSLDRNTEAFF. Here the CDR3 DNA reads TGTGCCAGCAGTCTGGACAGGAACACTGAAGCTTTCTTT.

Only a few counts were recorded for this clone. Germline and junction disagree at one end, which may indicate a read error. The rearrangement joins TRBV7-7 to TRBJ1-4; unclear D gene. This CDR3 comprises 15 residues. Germline values: CDR1 SSHAT, CDR2 FNYEAQ (reference sequence). CDR3 amino acids: CASSLDGSPNEKLFF. CDR3 coding DNA: TGTGCTAGCAGCTTAGATGGCAGTCCTAATGAAAAACTGTTTTTT.

This sequence joins TRBV4-3 and TRBJ1-4, with D perhaps matching TRBD1 (6 bases). V shed 0 bases and J shed 7 bases, with 15 bases lying between them. Germline loops: CDR1 LGHNA, CDR2 YSLEER. The CDR3 is 16 amino acids. The CDR3 DNA sequence: TGCGCCAGCAGCCAAGATGGCCCAGGCAGGGGTGAAAAACTGTTTTTT. The encoded protein is CASSQDGPGRGEKLFF.

V usage is TRBV6-5 and J usage is TRBJ1-2; D may be TRBD1 (5 bases). Between the trimmed V and J ends, which lost 2 bases and 4 bases, there was a span of 14 bases. CDR1 and CDR2 from the germline V gene are MNHEY and SVGAGI. This CDR3 is built from 15 residues. The CDR3 is CASSYRQGAAYGYTF. In DNA, the CDR3 is TGTGCCAGCAGTTACCGCCAGGGTGCTGCCTATGGCTACACCTTC.

This clone has only one observation. J is TRBJ2-7 and V is TRBV5-4; D may be TRBD2 (6 bases). V lost 0 bases to trimming and J lost 4 bases, with 8 bases between them. Germline-derived CDR1 and CDR2 are SGHNT and YYREEE (reference sequence). The CDR3 extends over 13 amino acids. CDR3 protein: CASSLGLDYEQYF. CDR3 nucleotides: TGTGCCAGCAGCTTGGGACTAGATTACGAGCAGTACTTC.

This clone was detected once. CDR3 nucleotides: TGTGCCAGCTCATTTGGGCAGGCTAATGAAAAACTGTTTTTT. The encoded protein is CASSFGQANEKLFF. The J gene is TRBJ1-4, the V gene TRBV18; D remains ambiguous. This CDR3 has 14 amino acids. Germline V CDR1 and CDR2: KGHSH, LQKENI. V was clipped by 5 bases and J by 3 bases, with 10 bases between them.

V is TRBV5-1 and J is TRBJ2-3; 8 bases align to TRBD1. From germline, CDR1 is SGHRS and CDR2 YFSETQ. V trimming: 8 bases; J trimming: 3 bases; junction bases outside the gene matches: 8. The CDR3 sequence is 14 residues long. The CDR3 DNA is TGCGCCAGTACAAAACAGGGGGGTACAGATACGCAGTATTTT. It encodes CASTKQGGTDTQYF.

J is TRBJ2-5 and V is TRBV15; D is possibly TRBD1 (6 bases). Trimming removed 7 bases at V and 12 bases at J, with 21 bases between. Germline assignment: CDR1 LNHNV and CDR2 YYDKDF (reference sequence). The CDR3 runs to 13 residues. CDR3 amino acids: CATTPSPDRAEYF. CDR3 DNA sequence: TGTGCCACCACACCCTCACCGGACAGAGCGGAGTACTTC.

The rearrangement links TRBV28 to TRBJ2-2, with 9 positions matching TRBD1. Germline V gene data show CDR1 as MDHEN and CDR2 as SYDVKM. J was trimmed by 4 bases and V by 7 bases; bases with no gene match: 7. This CDR3 region has 15 residues. The DNA of the CDR3 is TGTGCCAGCAATCAACAGGGGGCCTCCACCGGGGAGCTGTTTTTT. It encodes CASNQQGASTGELFF.

DNA of the CDR3: TGTGCCACCAGCAGAGATCGGGTCAGGGGCGGGGAGCTGTTTTTT. It specifies CATSRDRVRGGELFF. V gene TRBV15 combines with J gene TRBJ2-2; weak D call: TRBD1 (6 bases). CDR1 LNHNV and CDR2 YYDKDF come from the germline V gene (reference sequence). V was pared by 0 bases and J by 7 bases, with 12 bases between. CDR3 length equals 15 residues.

This chain connects TRBV7-2 to TRBJ1-2; D is possibly TRBD1 (5 bases). V was trimmed by 1 base and J by 6 bases, leaving 6 bases between them. The CDR3 is 12 amino acids. The germline V gene encodes CDR1 SGHTA and CDR2 FQGNSA. The CDR3 here is CASSLVRDGYTF. The DNA for the CDR3 is TGTGCCAGCAGCTTAGTCAGGGATGGCTACACCTTC.

The chain recombines TRBV6-5 with TRBJ2-7; the D is unclear. Trimming stripped 0 bases from V and 0 bases from J, with 9 bases between. This CDR3 comprises 15 residues. Germline assignment: CDR1 MNHEY and CDR2 SVGAGI. The CDR3, as DNA: TGTGCCAGCAGTTACTCGAAAACAGCCTCCTACGAGCAGTACTTC. Protein product: CASSYSKTASYEQYF.

A few counts support this clone. The chain combines TRBV7-2 with TRBJ2-5; TRBD2 agrees at 10 bases. The germline V gene encodes CDR1 SGHTA and CDR2 FQGNSA. Unmatched junction bases numbered 7, after V lost 1 base and J lost 5 bases. This CDR3 comprises 16 residues. In nucleotides, the CDR3 is TGTGCCAGCAGCTTAGTTTTCCAGCGGGGGGGGGAGACCCAGTACTTC. This encodes CASSLVFQRGGETQYF. The whole variable domain, remainder taken from reference TRBV7-2 and TRBJ2-5, is GAGVSQSPSNKVTEKGKDVELRCDPISGHTALYWYRQSLGQGLEFLIYFQGNSAPDKSGLPSDRFSAERTGGSVSTLTIQRTQQEDSAVYLCASSLVFQRGGETQYFGPGTRLLVL.

The rearrangement links TRBV7-2 to TRBJ2-5, with no clear D. Trimming removed 1 base at V and 5 bases at J, with 11 bases between. Per germline, CDR1 SGHTA and CDR2 FQGNSA. CDR3 length equals 14 residues. This CDR3 is CASSLVLIGETQYF. In DNA, the CDR3 is TGTGCCAGCAGCTTAGTGTTGATCGGGGAGACCCAGTACTTC. Full variable domain (missing parts from reference TRBV7-2 and TRBJ2-5): GAGVSQSPSNKVTEKGKDVELRCDPISGHTALYWYRQSLGQGLEFLIYFQGNSAPDKSGLPSDRFSAERTGGSVSTLTIQRTQQEDSAVYLCASSLVLIGETQYFGPGTRLLVL.

V usage is TRBV7-3 and J usage is TRBJ2-2, with D possibly TRBD1 on 6 matching bases. Deletions cut 6 bases from V and 5 bases from J, with 10 bases between. The CDR3 totals 13 residues. Germline V CDR1 and CDR2: SGHTA, FQGTGA. The CDR3 DNA reads TGTGCCAGCAGTCAACAGGGAACCGGGGAGCTGTTTTTT. It specifies CASSQQGTGELFF.